This TCR beta chain derives from a study of T cell responses to AZD1222 COVID-19 vaccine. On this clone itself: Its antigen is not known.

The germline gives CDR1 LNHDA, CDR2 SQIVND (reference sequence). CDR3 size: 16 residues. The ends lost 1 base at V and 3 bases at J; junction bases unmatched: 4. Points from the study as a whole: Distributed over spike, vaccine-associated CD4 TCRs predominated at 160-218 and 743-854.

TCRdb's copy holds only in-frame clones and misses some; the assay was immunoSEQ multiplex PCR. The profile shows about 140,000 clones, roughly 90% of them singletons. The source is an adult in good health. The source material was peripheral blood, sampled on day 0 of AZD1222 vaccination. The chain combines TRBV19 with TRBJ2-1; 9 nucleotides match TRBD1. CDR3 bases: TGTGCCAGTAGTATAGTCGGGACAGGGCACTACAATGAGCAGTTCTTC. The encoded protein is CASSIVGTGHYNEQFF.